This TCR beta chain derives from a study of blood T cell repertoires in COVID-19. Clones were sequenced by immunoSEQ multiplex PCR, and TCRdb holds only the in-frame ones, with some missing. Among under 400,000 clones listed, more than 70% were seen once. The V end lost 4 bases, the J end lost 3 bases, and 12 bases lay between the germline ends. Germline values: CDR1 MGHDK, CDR2 SYGVNS. This CDR3 contains 14 residues. The genes are TRBV25-1 and TRBJ2-5; TRBD2 might be the D (6 bases). The sequenced sample was peripheral blood. The TCR comes from a woman in her twenties or thirties with COVID-19, enrolled during active disease. The DNA for the CDR3 is TGTGCCAGCAGTGCGGGACTCACAAAAGAGACCCAGTACTTC. Translation gives CASSAGLTKETQYF.